These T cell receptor beta chains were read from a single sample in a study of PD-1 blockade in classical Hodgkin lymphoma. Profiling relied on immunoSEQ multiplex PCR, and the TCRdb table lists in-frame clones only, not all of them. The top ten hold more than 8% of the sample, which has tens of thousands of clones, around 90% seen once. The sample consisted of peripheral blood mononuclear cells (PBMCs), taken before the fourth cycle of nivolumab. These receptor sequences come from a human donor with classical Hodgkin lymphoma. Each CDR3 is given with its conserved first and last residue. Fields, in order: D gene, V gene, clone size, J gene, CDR3 protein, CDR3 DNA. The D gene is left open where the match is weak. Part of the rows lack a size; the others show once, few, many or a class for expanded clones.

D gene: TRBD2
V gene: TRBV29-1
clone size: .
J gene: TRBJ2-7
CDR3 protein: CSVTGLAGVYEQYF
CDR3 DNA: TGCAGCGTTACGGGACTAGCGGGGGTGTACGAGCAGTACTTC

D gene: .
V gene: TRBV2
clone size: .
J gene: TRBJ2-5
CDR3 protein: CASSGVSGQETQYF
CDR3 DNA: TGTGCCAGCAGTGGGGTTAGCGGCCAAGAGACCCAGTACTTC

D gene: .
V gene: TRBV11-3
clone size: few
J gene: TRBJ2-3
CDR3 protein: CASSLGLTDTQYF
CDR3 DNA: TGTGCCAGCAGCTTAGGGCTCACAGATACGCAGTATTTT

D gene: .
V gene: TRBV5-1
clone size: .
J gene: TRBJ2-5
CDR3 protein: CASSNLETQYF
CDR3 DNA: TGCGCCAGCAGTAATCTGGAGACCCAGTACTTC

D gene: .
V gene: TRBV5-1
clone size: .
J gene: TRBJ1-1
CDR3 protein: CASSLTLNTEAFF
CDR3 DNA: TGCGCCAGCAGCTTGACTCTGAACACTGAAGCTTTCTTT

D gene: TRBD1
V gene: TRBV5-4
clone size: .
J gene: TRBJ2-3
CDR3 protein: CASSSPGQGIADTQYF
CDR3 DNA: TGTGCCAGCAGCTCGCCTGGACAGGGGATCGCAGATACGCAGTATTTT

D gene: .
V gene: TRBV5-1
clone size: .
J gene: TRBJ2-5
CDR3 protein: CASSLAVPSLAPYF
CDR3 DNA: TGCGCCAGCAGCTTGGCGGTTCCTAGCTTAGCCCCCTACTTC

D gene: TRBD2
V gene: TRBV30
clone size: few
J gene: TRBJ2-7
CDR3 protein: CAWSALLAGGPYEQYF
CDR3 DNA: TGTGCCTGGAGTGCCCTCCTAGCGGGGGGGCCCTACGAGCAGTACTTC

D gene: .
V gene: TRBV25-1
clone size: .
J gene: TRBJ1-5
CDR3 protein: CASSEKQGHQPQHF
CDR3 DNA: TGTGCCAGCAGTGAGAAACAGGGTCATCAGCCCCAGCATTTT

D gene: TRBD1
V gene: TRBV5-1
clone size: .
J gene: TRBJ2-2
CDR3 protein: CASSVQGAWTGELFF
CDR3 DNA: TGCGCCAGCAGTGTTCAGGGGGCCTGGACCGGGGAGCTGTTTTTT

D gene: TRBD1
V gene: TRBV5-1
clone size: .
J gene: TRBJ2-7
CDR3 protein: CASSPETGIYEQYF
CDR3 DNA: TGCGCCAGCAGCCCGGAGACAGGGATCTACGAGCAGTACTTC

D gene: .
V gene: TRBV5-6
clone size: .
J gene: TRBJ1-2
CDR3 protein: CASSLFISGRNGYTF
CDR3 DNA: TGTGCCAGCAGCTTGTTTATCTCGGGTCGGAATGGCTACACCTTC

D gene: TRBD1
V gene: TRBV11-3
clone size: .
J gene: TRBJ2-2
CDR3 protein: CASRGQDRSGELFF
CDR3 DNA: TGTGCCAGCAGGGGACAGGATAGGTCCGGGGAGCTGTTTTTT

D gene: TRBD1
V gene: TRBV5-1
clone size: .
J gene: TRBJ1-4
CDR3 protein: CASSPGTGSEKLFF
CDR3 DNA: TGCGCCAGCAGTCCCGGGACAGGAAGTGAAAAACTGTTTTTT

D gene: .
V gene: TRBV5-6
clone size: .
J gene: TRBJ1-1
CDR3 protein: CASRQTFKQKMNTEAFF
CDR3 DNA: TGTGCCAGCCGACAGACCTTCAAGCAAAAAATGAACACTGAAGCTTTCTTT

D gene: TRBD1
V gene: TRBV6-5
clone size: .
J gene: TRBJ2-7
CDR3 protein: CASSFQGGPGAYEQYF
CDR3 DNA: TGTGCCAGCAGTTTTCAAGGGGGCCCTGGAGCTTACGAGCAGTACTTC

D gene: .
V gene: TRBV5-1
clone size: .
J gene: TRBJ1-5
CDR3 protein: CASSLTAGYNQPQHF
CDR3 DNA: TGCGCCAGCAGCTTGACGGCAGGCTACAATCAGCCCCAGCATTTT

D gene: .
V gene: TRBV6-6
clone size: .
J gene: TRBJ2-7
CDR3 protein: CASSYGRGYEQYF
CDR3 DNA: TGTGCCAGCAGTTATGGCAGGGGCTACGAGCAGTACTTC

D gene: .
V gene: TRBV19
clone size: few
J gene: TRBJ1-5
CDR3 protein: CASSMGGYGQPQHF
CDR3 DNA: TGTGCCAGTAGTATGGGTGGGTATGGTCAGCCCCAGCATTTT

D gene: .
V gene: TRBV15
clone size: .
J gene: TRBJ1-3
CDR3 protein: CATSRDQNSGNTIYF
CDR3 DNA: TGTGCCACCAGCAGAGATCAGAACTCTGGAAACACCATATATTTT

D gene: TRBD2
V gene: TRBV6-5
clone size: once
J gene: TRBJ2-5
CDR3 protein: CASSYLAGPRRAQYF
CDR3 DNA: TGTGCCAGCAGTTACCTAGCGGGGCCAAGGAGGGCCCAGTACTTC

D gene: .
V gene: TRBV5-1
clone size: .
J gene: TRBJ1-5
CDR3 protein: CASSPEGLSNQPQHF
CDR3 DNA: TGCGCCAGCAGCCCGGAGGGGCTTAGCAATCAGCCCCAGCATTTT

D gene: .
V gene: TRBV6-5
clone size: .
J gene: TRBJ1-1
CDR3 protein: CASSAPGDAEAFF
CDR3 DNA: TGTGCCAGCAGTGCCCCAGGGGATGCCGAAGCTTTCTTT

D gene: .
V gene: TRBV27
clone size: .
J gene: TRBJ2-7
CDR3 protein: CASSLTGTAHVDEQYF
CDR3 DNA: TGTGCCAGCAGTCTCACCGGGACGGCACATGTTGACGAGCAGTACTTC

D gene: .
V gene: TRBV7-8
clone size: few
J gene: TRBJ2-1
CDR3 protein: CASSLSQDPHNEQFF
CDR3 DNA: TGTGCCAGCAGCTTATCTCAGGATCCCCACAATGAGCAGTTCTTC

D gene: .
V gene: TRBV19
clone size: .
J gene: TRBJ2-3
CDR3 protein: CASRTADTTDTQYF
CDR3 DNA: TGTGCCAGTAGGACGGCGGACACCACAGATACGCAGTATTTT

D gene: TRBD2
V gene: TRBV12-5
clone size: .
J gene: TRBJ2-7
CDR3 protein: CASASPAGAYEQYF
CDR3 DNA: TGTGCTAGTGCCTCGCCCGCGGGGGCCTACGAGCAGTACTTC

D gene: TRBD1
V gene: TRBV6-5
clone size: .
J gene: TRBJ2-5
CDR3 protein: CASRATGARETQYF
CDR3 DNA: TGTGCCAGCAGGGCCACAGGGGCGAGAGAGACCCAGTACTTC

D gene: .
V gene: TRBV5-1
clone size: .
J gene: TRBJ2-1
CDR3 protein: CASSSSTARTYNEQFF
CDR3 DNA: TGCGCCAGCAGCTCCTCGACTGCACGGACCTACAATGAGCAGTTCTTC

D gene: TRBD2
V gene: TRBV5-1
clone size: .
J gene: TRBJ2-1
CDR3 protein: CASSLAPSGVGNEQFF
CDR3 DNA: TGCGCCAGCAGCTTGGCCCCTAGCGGGGTTGGCAATGAGCAGTTCTTC

D gene: .
V gene: TRBV4-1
clone size: .
J gene: TRBJ1-2
CDR3 protein: CASSQAPGQGYGYTF
CDR3 DNA: TGCGCCAGCAGCCAAGCACCGGGACAAGGGTATGGCTACACCTTC

D gene: .
V gene: TRBV7-7
clone size: .
J gene: TRBJ2-2
CDR3 protein: CASSLGVPGELFF
CDR3 DNA: TGTGCCAGCAGCTTAGGGGTGCCCGGGGAGCTGTTTTTT

D gene: TRBD2
V gene: TRBV5-1
clone size: .
J gene: TRBJ2-3
CDR3 protein: CASSLGGGETDTQYF
CDR3 DNA: TGCGCCAGCAGCTTGGGCGGGGGGGAAACAGATACGCAGTATTTT

D gene: TRBD2
V gene: TRBV10-3
clone size: .
J gene: TRBJ2-3
CDR3 protein: CAISSTSGGTDTQYF
CDR3 DNA: TGTGCCATCAGTTCGACTAGCGGGGGCACAGATACGCAGTATTTT

D gene: .
V gene: TRBV20-1
clone size: .
J gene: TRBJ2-7
CDR3 protein: CSAGQGGEYF
CDR3 DNA: TGCAGTGCTGGGCAAGGGGGGGAGTACTTC

D gene: .
V gene: TRBV19
clone size: once
J gene: TRBJ1-5
CDR3 protein: CASSIVTNPQPQHF
CDR3 DNA: TGTGCCAGTAGTATAGTAACAAACCCGCAGCCCCAGCATTTT

D gene: TRBD1
V gene: TRBV5-1
clone size: .
J gene: TRBJ2-5
CDR3 protein: CASSLAGTGPAETQYF
CDR3 DNA: TGCGCCAGCAGCTTGGCCGGGACAGGACCAGCGGAGACCCAGTACTTC

D gene: .
V gene: TRBV5-1
clone size: .
J gene: TRBJ2-1
CDR3 protein: CASSLDTYNEQFF
CDR3 DNA: TGCGCCAGCAGCTTGGACACGTACAATGAGCAGTTCTTC

D gene: .
V gene: TRBV7-9
clone size: .
J gene: TRBJ2-2
CDR3 protein: CASSRQANTGELFF
CDR3 DNA: TGTGCCAGCAGCCGGCAGGCGAACACCGGGGAGCTGTTTTTT

D gene: TRBD2
V gene: TRBV4-1
clone size: .
J gene: TRBJ2-3
CDR3 protein: CASSQGVAGYTDTQYF
CDR3 DNA: TGCGCCAGCAGCCAAGGGGTAGCGGGGTACACAGATACGCAGTATTTT

D gene: .
V gene: TRBV5-1
clone size: once
J gene: TRBJ2-1
CDR3 protein: CASSFLEGGPQSYNEQFF
CDR3 DNA: TGCGCCAGCAGCTTTCTGGAGGGGGGTCCGCAATCCTACAATGAGCAGTTCTTC

D gene: .
V gene: TRBV29-1
clone size: .
J gene: TRBJ2-7
CDR3 protein: CSVERRAAAGAEQYF
CDR3 DNA: TGCAGCGTTGAAAGGAGGGCGGCGGCTGGGGCGGAGCAGTACTTC

D gene: .
V gene: TRBV30
clone size: .
J gene: TRBJ2-3
CDR3 protein: CAWSPPFTDTQYF
CDR3 DNA: TGTGCCTGGAGTCCTCCTTTCACAGATACGCAGTATTTT

D gene: .
V gene: TRBV25-1
clone size: .
J gene: TRBJ1-6
CDR3 protein: CASSEPGMGSPLHF
CDR3 DNA: TGTGCCAGCAGTGAACCCGGGATGGGGTCACCCCTCCACTTT

D gene: .
V gene: TRBV5-1
clone size: .
J gene: TRBJ1-1
CDR3 protein: CASSYTGMNTEAFF
CDR3 DNA: TGCGCCAGCAGCTATACAGGGATGAACACTGAAGCTTTCTTT

D gene: TRBD1
V gene: TRBV5-1
clone size: .
J gene: TRBJ2-3
CDR3 protein: CASSLGQGGTDTQYF
CDR3 DNA: TGCGCCAGCAGCTTGGGACAGGGGGGCACAGATACGCAGTATTTT

D gene: TRBD1
V gene: TRBV2
clone size: .
J gene: TRBJ1-6
CDR3 protein: CASRAGTGLYSPLHF
CDR3 DNA: TGTGCCAGCAGGGCCGGGACAGGCCTTTACTCACCCCTCCACTTT

D gene: TRBD1
V gene: TRBV5-1
clone size: .
J gene: TRBJ1-2
CDR3 protein: CASTPQGDLYGYTF
CDR3 DNA: TGCGCCAGCACCCCACAGGGGGACCTATATGGCTACACCTTC

D gene: TRBD2
V gene: TRBV7-3
clone size: .
J gene: TRBJ2-3
CDR3 protein: CASSLVAGGDTQYF
CDR3 DNA: TGTGCCAGCAGCTTAGTAGCGGGGGGAGATACGCAGTATTTT

D gene: TRBD2
V gene: TRBV9
clone size: .
J gene: TRBJ2-7
CDR3 protein: CASSPPGLAGHYEQYF
CDR3 DNA: TGTGCCAGCAGCCCACCGGGACTAGCGGGACACTACGAGCAGTACTTC